This T cell receptor beta chain was recorded in a study of blood T cell repertoires in COVID-19. Trimming took off 2 bases at V and 5 bases at J, with 9 bases between the two ends. The CDR3 length is 14 residues. The germline V gene has CDR1 KGHSH and CDR2 LQKENI. The assay was immunoSEQ multiplex PCR, and TCRdb's table has in-frame clones only and misses some. The data hold about 74,000 clones, with roughly 90% observed a single time. The receptor was isolated from a human donor in a cohort sampled during active COVID-19. V gene TRBV18 combines with J gene TRBJ1-4, with D unresolved. The sample comprised peripheral blood. The CDR3 spells CASSPSGRNEKLFF. For the CDR3, the DNA is TGTGCCAGCTCACCAAGCGGACGGAATGAAAAACTGTTTTTT.